This T cell receptor (beta chain) originates from a study of shared clonotypes between healthy human individuals. Notes on the study in general: Genetic and exposure-history diversity was limited by the small donor number. Non-shared clonotypes had lower generation probabilities than those shared by all four donors.

Healthy and HIV-negative, the adult donors had no recent acute infections or vaccinations. Of note for this clone: Its antigen remains unidentified.

Trimming left V 7 bases short and J 5 bases short, with 20 bases between. The CDR3 consists of 16 residues. Germline assignment: CDR1 MDHEN and CDR2 SYDVKM. Only in-frame clones appear in the TCRdb table, and some are missing; sequencing was by immunoSEQ multiplex PCR. The sample consists of about 2 million clones, roughly 95% of them appearing once. This receptor was identified in a young man in good health. Material for sequencing was naive CD4+ T cells sorted from blood. Regarding subset: CD45RA+ positively selected. The V gene is TRBV28, the J gene TRBJ2-2; D ambiguous. CDR3 in amino acids: CASNLDTSGWTGELFF. Here the CDR3 DNA reads TGTGCCAGCAACTTAGACACCTCTGGCTGGACCGGGGAGCTGTTTTTT.